Following are 11 T cell receptor beta chains from one sample sequenced in a study of cytomegalovirus exposure and HLA in healthy donors. The PCR employed 60 Vbeta primers together with 13 Jbeta primers. Sequencing was performed with immunoSEQ multiplex PCR; in TCRdb, only in-frame clones are kept and a portion is missing. The table lists 100,000 to 150,000 clones, over 75% of them singletons. Sequencing was performed on PBMCs. The origin of the receptors is a woman aged 40-49 years in good health and CMV-seropositive.

The gene calls are TRBV5-4 and TRBJ2-3, with TRBD2 matching 8 bases. CDR3 size: 15 residues. Per the germline V gene, CDR1 is SGHNT and CDR2 is YYREEE (reference sequence). The V and J ends lost 2 bases and 2 bases, in that order; junction bases with no gene match: 4. The CDR3 reads CASSFPAGDTDTQYF. CDR3 nucleotides: TGTGCCAGCAGCTTTCCAGCGGGAGACACAGATACGCAGTATTTT.

This clone was seen a few times. The chain joins TRBV25-1 to TRBJ2-5; TRBD1 aligns across 8 bases. Losses at the gene ends were 9 bases for V and 5 bases for J; bases not matched to a gene: 23. Germline CDR1 reads MGHDK; CDR2 reads SYGVNS. The CDR3 has 18 amino acids. The CDR3 reads CASSTALLQGDRKETQYF. DNA of the CDR3: TGTGCCAGTTCCACTGCACTCCTACAGGGGGACCGGAAGGAGACCCAGTACTTC.

The chain has TRBV4-2 and TRBJ2-7, with 7 nucleotides matching TRBD1. V gave up 4 bases and J gave up 0 bases; unmatched junction bases: 3. CDR3 length equals 14 residues. CDR1 and CDR2 (germline): LGHNA, YNFKEQ. CDR3 sequence: CASSPRDSSYEQYF. For the CDR3, the DNA is TGTGCCAGCAGCCCCCGGGACAGCTCCTACGAGCAGTACTTC.

This chain connects TRBV5-4 to TRBJ1-2; the D gene is possibly TRBD1 (6 bases). The CDR3 spans 15 residues. Germline V lookup: CDR1 SGHNT, CDR2 YYREEE (reference sequence). V lost 0 bases to trimming and J lost 12 bases, with 21 bases between them. In nucleotides, the CDR3 is TGTGCCAGCAGCTTGGGATTTCGGGGGGCGGGTACGGACACCTTC. This gives the protein CASSLGFRGAGTDTF.

This clone was detected a few times. The V and J genes are TRBV29-1 and TRBJ2-2; weak D call: TRBD2 (5 bases). CDR3 length equals 10 residues. Per the germline V gene, CDR1 is SQVTM and CDR2 is ANQGSEA. CDR3 residues: CVIRDGELFF. The DNA for the CDR3 is TGCGTTATCCGGGACGGGGAGCTGTTTTTT.

The rearrangement joins TRBV19 to TRBJ2-1; possibly TRBD2 for D (6 bases). Germline V CDR1 and CDR2: LNHDA, SQIVND (reference sequence). The CDR3 sequence is 14 residues long. The V end was cut by 6 bases, the J end by 6 bases, with 15 bases between. Here the CDR3 reads CASSRLEVGNEQFF. The CDR3 coding sequence is TGTGCCAGTAGCCGACTAGAAGTGGGCAATGAGCAGTTCTTC.

In its sample, this clone was seen once. The chain is built from TRBV5-4 and TRBJ2-2; 9 positions agree with TRBD2. The trim removed 6 bases at V and 7 bases at J, leaving 10 bases unmatched. The CDR3 totals 15 residues. The V gene's germline CDR1 is SGHNT and CDR2 YYREEE (reference sequence). The DNA of the CDR3 is TGTGCCAGCACCGACTTAGGCGGGAGGGGCGGGGAGCTGTTTTTT. Translating gives CASTDLGGRGGELFF.

This chain links TRBV7-2 with TRBJ2-5; 11 bases agree with TRBD2. Germline V gene lookup returns CDR1 SGHTA and CDR2 FQGNSA. V was pared by 3 bases and J by 5 bases, with 8 bases of the junction left unmatched. CDR3 length equals 16 residues. The CDR3 here is CASSFYSGRARETQYF. For the CDR3, the DNA is TGTGCCAGCAGCTTTTATAGCGGGAGGGCCAGGGAGACCCAGTACTTC.

The chain combines TRBV11-1 with TRBJ2-3; 8 nucleotides line up with TRBD2. The V gene's germline CDR1 is SGHAT and CDR2 FQDESV (reference sequence). J gave up 5 bases and V 4 bases, and 14 bases lay outside the gene matches. This CDR3 comprises 17 residues. The CDR3 DNA reads TGTGCCAGCAGCTCCGGACTAGCCTCCCCGTTGGGAGATACGCAGTATTTT. This gives the protein CASSSGLASPLGDTQYF.

J is TRBJ2-7 and V is TRBV6-6, with D perhaps TRBD2 (6 bases). CDR1 is MNHNY, CDR2 SVGAGI, per germline (reference sequence). The CDR3 spans 16 residues. Deletions cut 6 bases from V and 5 bases from J, with 23 bases between. CDR3 loop: CASRNLGDGGKHEQYF. The DNA of the CDR3 is TGTGCCAGCAGGAACCTCGGAGATGGAGGGAAACACGAGCAGTACTTC.

This clone appeared a single time. The rearrangement joins TRBV6-5 to TRBJ2-3, with 10 bases identical to TRBD2. This CDR3 has 15 residues. CDR1 and CDR2 from the germline V gene are MNHEY and SVGAGI. J lost 5 bases, V lost 5 bases, and 7 bases had no gene match. Written as DNA, the CDR3 is TGTGCCAGCAGTACGCAGCGGGAGGGCCGAGATACGCAGTATTTT. Translation gives CASSTQREGRDTQYF.